This TCR beta chain was sequenced in a study of blood T cell repertoires in COVID-19. Sequencing was performed with immunoSEQ multiplex PCR; in TCRdb, only in-frame clones are kept and a portion is missing. The sample has 150,000 to 250,000 clones, 90% to 95% seen once; the top ten hold roughly 0.7%. Trimming removed 1 base at V and 4 bases at J, with 8 bases between. The CDR3 covers 15 residues. Per germline, CDR1 SNHLY and CDR2 FYNNEI. The sequencing input was peripheral blood. The chain couples TRBV2 to TRBJ1-6; tentatively, D is TRBD1 (5 bases). This TCR derives from a man in his thirties or forties with COVID-19, enrolled during active disease. Written as DNA, the CDR3 is TGTGCCAGCAGTGAAGGGGGGGGTTATAATTCACCCCTCCACTTT. It yields the protein CASSEGGGYNSPLHF. Combining the CDR3 with reference TRBV2 and TRBJ1-6 gives the whole variable domain EPEVTQTPSHQVTQMGQEVILRCVPISNHLYFYWYRQILGQKVEFLVSFYNNEISEKSEIFDDQFSVERPDGSNFTLKIRSTKLEDSAMYFCASSEGGGYNSPLHFGNGTRLTVT.